The clone carrying this T cell receptor (beta chain) has a single count. Its antigen is still unknown. These data are taken from a study of T cells in Graves' hyperthyroidism and ophthalmopathy. Germline CDR1 is SGHTA and CDR2 is FQGNSA. CDR3 length equals 16 residues. J was trimmed by 4 bases and V by 5 bases; bases with no gene match: 13. RNA transcripts served as the template for amplifying TCR beta CDR3 regions. HTBI primers were the set used in a first-round RT-PCR of the TCR CDR3. In TCRdb, the multiplex PCR reads were re-called with MiXCR into one record per CDR3 protein. The table shows about 360,000 distinct CDR3 sequences, with roughly 13% occurring only once. Study results and limitations: A 13 V-J model separated ophthalmopathy from stable hyperthyroidism.

The sequencing input was blood. The sequence was collected from a young woman with Graves' hyperthyroidism. The chain couples TRBV7-2 to TRBJ1-2; TRBD1 agrees at 7 bases. CDR3 protein: CASSPLTGQNFYGYTF. CDR3 DNA sequence: TGTGCCAGCAGCCCATTAACGGGACAGAACTTCTATGGCTACACCTTC.